This TCR beta chain was recovered during a study of blood T cells in healthy people across ages. Study conclusions and caveats: Naive T cell percentage strongly correlated with TCR beta diversity.

The CDR3 consists of 14 residues. The V and J ends lost 5 bases and 7 bases respectively, with 17 bases between them. Each of the donors had around 10 milliliters of peripheral blood drawn into EDTA-treated Vacutainer tubes. At least 6 million PBMCs were isolated per sample. There are a few counts of this clonotype. Its matching antigen is unknown. A second PCR, run for roughly 7 to 12 cycles, used a sample-barcoded 5' primer plus a J-beta primer mix. TCRdb used MiXCR to reprocess the 5' RACE reads, holding one entry per CDR3 protein. The sample comprises some 1.5 million distinct CDR3 sequences, 28% of which are singletons, and less than 9.5% rests with the top ten.

This chain connects TRBV12-3 or TRBV12-4 to TRBJ1-1; a possible D gene is TRBD1 (6 bases). This TCR came from a woman in her twenties or thirties in good health. Sample: blood. The CDR3 region is CASSPDQGSGEAFF. Written as DNA, the CDR3 is TGTGCCAGCAGTCCAGACCAGGGGTCGGGTGAAGCTTTCTTT.